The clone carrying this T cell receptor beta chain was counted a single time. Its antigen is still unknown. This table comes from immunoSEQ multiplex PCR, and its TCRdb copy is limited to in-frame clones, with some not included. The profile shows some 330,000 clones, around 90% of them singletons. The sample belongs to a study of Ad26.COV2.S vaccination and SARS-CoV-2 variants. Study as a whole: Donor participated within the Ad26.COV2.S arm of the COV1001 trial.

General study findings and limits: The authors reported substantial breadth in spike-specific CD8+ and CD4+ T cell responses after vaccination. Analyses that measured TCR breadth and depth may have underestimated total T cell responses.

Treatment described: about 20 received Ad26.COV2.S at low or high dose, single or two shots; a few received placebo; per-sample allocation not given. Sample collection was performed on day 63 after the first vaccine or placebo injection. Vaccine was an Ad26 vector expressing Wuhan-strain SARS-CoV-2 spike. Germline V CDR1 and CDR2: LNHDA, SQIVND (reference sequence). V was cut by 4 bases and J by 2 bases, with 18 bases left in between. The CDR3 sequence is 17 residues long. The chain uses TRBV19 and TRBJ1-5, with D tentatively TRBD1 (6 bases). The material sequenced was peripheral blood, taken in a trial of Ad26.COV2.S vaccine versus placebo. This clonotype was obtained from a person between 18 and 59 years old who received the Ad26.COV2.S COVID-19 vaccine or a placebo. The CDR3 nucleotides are TGTGCCAGTAGTAAACAGGGTGGTAACGTGGGCAATCAGCCCCAGCATTTT. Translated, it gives CASSKQGGNVGNQPQHF.